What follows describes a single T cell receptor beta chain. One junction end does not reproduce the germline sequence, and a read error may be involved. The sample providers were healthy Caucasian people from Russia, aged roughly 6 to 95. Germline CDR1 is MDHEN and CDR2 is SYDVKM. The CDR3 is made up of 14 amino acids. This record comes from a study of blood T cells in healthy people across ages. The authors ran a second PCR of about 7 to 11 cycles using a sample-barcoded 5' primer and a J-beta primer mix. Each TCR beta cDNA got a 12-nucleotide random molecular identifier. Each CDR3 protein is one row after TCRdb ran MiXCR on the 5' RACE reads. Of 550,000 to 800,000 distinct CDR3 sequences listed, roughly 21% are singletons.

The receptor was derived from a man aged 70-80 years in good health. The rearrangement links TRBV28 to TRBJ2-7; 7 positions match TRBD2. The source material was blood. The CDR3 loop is CASSQAGSSYEQCF. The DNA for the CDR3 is TGTGCCAGCAGCCAAGCGGGGAGCTCCTACGAGCAGTGCTTC.